This passage covers 18 T cell receptor beta chains from one sample sequenced in a study of blood T cell repertoires in COVID-19. Sequenced by immunoSEQ multiplex PCR; TCRdb stores in-frame clones only, minus some. This table holds fewer than 85,000 clones, around 88% found once. Sequencing input: peripheral blood. Receptor source: a man in his 60s with acute or convalescent COVID-19.

This sequence joins TRBV9 and TRBJ2-7, with 7 bases matching TRBD1. The CDR3 extends over 14 amino acids. Germline V gene data show CDR1 as SGDLS and CDR2 as YYNGEE. With V trimmed by 3 bases and J by 6 bases, 9 bases remained unmatched. CDR3: CASSATGHSSEQYF. The CDR3 bases are TGTGCCAGCAGCGCGACAGGGCATTCGTCCGAGCAGTACTTC.

This clone has only one observation. The CDR3 spells CASSPSGGQETQYF. The CDR3 coding sequence is TGTGCCAGCAGCCCAAGCGGGGGGCAAGAGACCCAGTACTTC. This chain connects TRBV7-2 to TRBJ2-5, with 9 positions matching TRBD2. CDR1 and CDR2 (germline): SGHTA, FQGNSA. This CDR3 region has 14 residues. Trimming took 5 bases from V and 2 from J; bases not matched to a gene: 3.

The chain employs TRBV7-9 and TRBJ1-1; D is possibly TRBD1 (5 bases). The V and J ends lost 7 bases and 9 bases respectively, with 15 bases between them. Germline V gene data show CDR1 as SEHNR and CDR2 as FQNEAQ (reference sequence). This CDR3 has 12 amino acids. This chain's CDR3 is CASTSIGEQAFF. DNA for the CDR3: TGTGCCAGCACCTCAATAGGGGAACAAGCTTTCTTT.

The chain recombines TRBV18 with TRBJ2-3; the D gene is possibly TRBD2 (6 bases). The length of the CDR3 is 15 residues. Germline V gene lookup returns CDR1 KGHSH and CDR2 LQKENI. Deletions cut 5 bases from V and 1 base from J, with 13 bases between. The CDR3 is CASSNRDSRTDTQYF. The CDR3 bases are TGTGCCAGCTCAAACCGGGACTCACGCACAGATACGCAGTATTTT.

V gene TRBV5-1 combines with J gene TRBJ1-3; no clear D. CDR3 length: 13 residues. Germline CDR1 reads SGHRS; CDR2 reads YFSETQ. V lost 5 bases to trimming and J lost 0 bases, with 6 bases between them. In DNA form, the CDR3 reads TGCGCCAGCAGTGCGAGCTCTGGAAACACCATATATTTT. Amino acid sequence: CASSASSGNTIYF.

To note about this clone: One end of the junction is discordant with germline, which a read error may explain. The chain has TRBV15 and TRBJ2-7; tentative D call: TRBD2 (6 bases). CDR1 and CDR2 (germline): LNHNV, YYDKDF (reference sequence). The CDR3 loop spans 12 amino acids. The CDR3 DNA sequence: TGTGCCACCAGCAGAGTTACGGGACTCCTAAACTTC. This codes for CATSRVTGLLNF. The variable domain in full, completed from reference TRBV15 and TRBJ2-7, reads DAMVIQNPRYQVTQFGKPVTLSCSQTLNHNVMYWYQQKSSQAPKLLFHYYDKDFNNEADTPDNFQSRRPNTSFCFLDIRSPGLGDTAMYLCATSRVTGLLNFGPGTRLTVT.

This chain connects TRBV3-1 (or the pseudogene TRBV3-2) to TRBJ2-3, with 7 bases lining up with TRBD2. The germline V gene has CDR1 LGHDT and CDR2 YNNKEL (reference sequence). CDR3 length: 14 residues. The V gene end was trimmed by 5 bases and the J gene end by 2 bases; junction bases not matched to a gene: 4. The DNA of the CDR3 is TGTGCCAGCAGCGGGGGACTACACACAGATACGCAGTATTTT. This gives the protein CASSGGLHTDTQYF.

The chain is built from TRBV10-3 and TRBJ1-1; D not certain. The CDR3 totals 12 residues. CDR1 and CDR2 (germline): ENHRY, SYGVKD. V was clipped by 0 bases and J by 7 bases, with 6 bases between them. The CDR3 bases are TGTGCCATCAGTGAGTCTGAGGGTGAAGCTTTCTTT. Its protein product is CAISESEGEAFF.

This clone was counted between two and nine times. The chain employs TRBV4-3 and TRBJ1-5, with a tentative D call TRBD1 (6 bases). V was trimmed by 0 bases and J by 6 bases, leaving 12 bases between them. The CDR3 contains 15 residues. In germline, CDR1 is LGHNA, CDR2 YSLEER. CDR3 coding DNA: TGCGCCAGCAGCCAAGATAGGGACACGCTTCAGCCCCAGCATTTT. Translating it yields CASSQDRDTLQPQHF.

The chain uses TRBV3-1 (or the pseudogene TRBV3-2) and TRBJ1-6; TRBD1 agrees at 8 bases. The CDR3 extends over 17 amino acids. Germline CDR1 and CDR2: LGHDT and YNNKEL (reference sequence). The junction had 9 bases not matched to a gene; V was cut back by 1 base and J by 7 bases. Here the CDR3 reads CASSQGGDRIYNSPLHF. The CDR3 region has the DNA TGTGCCAGCAGCCAAGGAGGGGACAGGATATACAATTCACCCCTCCACTTT.

J is TRBJ1-2 and V is TRBV10-3; D is perhaps TRBD1 (5 bases). The V and J ends lost 1 base and 4 bases respectively, with 10 bases between them. The CDR3 runs 14 residues. Germline V gene sequence: CDR1 ENHRY, CDR2 SYGVKD. The CDR3: CAISEYQGLYGYTF. The CDR3 nucleotides are TGTGCCATCAGTGAGTACCAGGGCCTCTATGGCTACACCTTC.

The J gene is TRBJ1-1, the V gene TRBV7-2; D not resolved. V lost 5 bases, J lost 0 bases, and 4 bases lay in between. Germline-derived CDR1 and CDR2 are SGHTA and FQGNSA. The CDR3 covers 12 residues. The CDR3 sequence is CASSVMNTEAFF. The CDR3 DNA follows: TGTGCCAGCAGCGTTATGAACACTGAAGCTTTCTTT. Looking up the rest from reference TRBV7-2 and TRBJ1-1 gives the full variable domain: GAGVSQSPSNKVTEKGKDVELRCDPISGHTALYWYRQSLGQGLEFLIYFQGNSAPDKSGLPSDRFSAERTGGSVSTLTIQRTQQEDSAVYLCASSVMNTEAFFGQGTRLTVV.

This chain links TRBV5-1 with TRBJ1-1, with 10 bases identical to TRBD1. The length of the CDR3 is 17 residues. With 2 bases clipped from V and 5 bases from J, the junction kept 12 bases outside the gene matches. Germline V gene sequence: CDR1 SGHRS, CDR2 YFSETQ. CDR3 protein: CASSFAGQGTFGTEAFF. The CDR3 region has the DNA TGCGCCAGCAGCTTTGCGGGACAGGGGACCTTCGGGACTGAAGCTTTCTTT.

This clone was seen a single time. V usage is TRBV6-5 and J usage is TRBJ2-7; 8 bases map to TRBD2. This CDR3 region has 12 residues. Germline CDR1 reads MNHEY; CDR2 reads SVGAGI. V shed 10 bases, J shed 2 bases, and the junction held 4 bases outside the gene matches. CDR3 sequence reads: CATTSGAYEQYF. The CDR3 DNA sequence: TGTGCCACTACTAGCGGTGCCTACGAGCAGTACTTC.

The rearrangement joins TRBV11-3 to TRBJ2-1; TRBD1 matches at 7 bases. Unmatched junction bases numbered 2, after V lost 3 bases and J lost 9 bases. CDR3 length equals 12 residues. CDR1 is SGHNT and CDR2 is YENEEA in the germline V gene. In DNA form, the CDR3 reads TGTGCCAGCAGCTTGGACAGGACTGAGCAGTTCTTC. Its protein is CASSLDRTEQFF.

V usage is TRBV5-8 and J usage is TRBJ1-2, with D unresolved. CDR3 size: 12 residues. CDR1 SGHTS and CDR2 YDEGEE come from the germline V gene. The V gene lost 4 bases and the J gene lost 2 bases, with 6 bases spanning the gap. The CDR3 DNA reads TGTGCCAGCAGCAACAGAAACTATGGCTACACCTTC. As protein: CASSNRNYGYTF.

The rearrangement uses TRBV5-8 and TRBJ1-4, with D possibly TRBD1 on 6 matching bases. V was cut by 1 base and J by 7 bases, with 14 bases left in between. CDR1 is SGHTS, CDR2 YDEGEE, per germline. The CDR3 runs 15 residues. CDR3: CASSLPQGRGEKLFF. The CDR3, as DNA: TGTGCCAGCAGCTTGCCACAGGGAAGGGGTGAAAAACTGTTTTTT. The entire variable domain, with the rest obtained from reference TRBV5-8 and TRBJ1-4, is as follows: EAGVTQSPTHLIKTRGQQATLRCSPISGHTSVYWYQQALGLGLQFLLWYDEGEERNRGNFPPRFSGRQFPNYSSELNVNALELEDSALYLCASSLPQGRGEKLFFGSGTQLSVL.

This chain joins TRBV4-2 and TRBJ2-1, with a weak D call TRBD2 (6 bases). Germline CDR1 is LGHNA and CDR2 is YNFKEQ. The CDR3 loop spans 13 amino acids. The V and J ends lost 3 bases and 8 bases respectively, with 11 bases between them. CDR3 sequence: CASSQGLRDEQFF. The DNA of the CDR3 is TGTGCCAGCAGCCAGGGACTTCGCGATGAGCAGTTCTTC.